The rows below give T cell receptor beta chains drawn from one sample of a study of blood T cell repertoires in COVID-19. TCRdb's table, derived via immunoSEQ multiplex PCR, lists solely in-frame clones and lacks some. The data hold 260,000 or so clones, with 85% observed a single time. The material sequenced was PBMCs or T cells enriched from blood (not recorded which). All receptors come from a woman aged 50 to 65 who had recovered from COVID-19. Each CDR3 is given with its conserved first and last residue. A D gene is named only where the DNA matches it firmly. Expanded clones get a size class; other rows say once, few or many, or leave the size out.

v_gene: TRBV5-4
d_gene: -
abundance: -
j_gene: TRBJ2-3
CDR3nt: TGTGCCAGCAGCCCGAAGCGGGCCACAGATACGCAGTATTTT
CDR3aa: CASSPKRATDTQYF

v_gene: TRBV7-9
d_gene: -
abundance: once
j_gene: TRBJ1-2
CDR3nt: TGTGCCACAGGGGTTGGTATTGGCTACACCTTC
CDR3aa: CATGVGIGYTF

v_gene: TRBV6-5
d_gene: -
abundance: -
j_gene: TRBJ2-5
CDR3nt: TGTGCCAGCAGTTACGTTTCCGGCCAAGAGACCCAGTACTTC
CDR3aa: CASSYVSGQETQYF

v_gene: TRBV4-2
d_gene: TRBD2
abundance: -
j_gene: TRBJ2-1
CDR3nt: TGTGCCAGCAGCCCCGGGACTACTCTCCCTGAGCAGTTCTTC
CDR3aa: CASSPGTTLPEQFF

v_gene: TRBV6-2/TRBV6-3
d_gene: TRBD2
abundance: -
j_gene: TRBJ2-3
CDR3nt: TGTGCCAGCAGTTACTTTCTCGGACTAGCGGGAGAGCAGTATTTT
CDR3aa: CASSYFLGLAGEQYF

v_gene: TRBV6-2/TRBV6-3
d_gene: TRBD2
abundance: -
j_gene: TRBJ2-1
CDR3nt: TGTGCCAGCAGTACACTAGCGGGACGCTCCTACAATGAGCAGTTCTTC
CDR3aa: CASSTLAGRSYNEQFF

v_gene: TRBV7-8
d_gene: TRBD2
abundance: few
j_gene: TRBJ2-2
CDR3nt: TGTGCCAGCAGCTTACGTGGGACTAGGGTGGAGCTGTTTTTT
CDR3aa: CASSLRGTRVELFF

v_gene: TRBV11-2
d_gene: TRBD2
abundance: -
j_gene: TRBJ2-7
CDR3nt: TGTGCCAGCAGCTTAGCGCTAGCGGGAGGGCCAAGCTCCTACGAGCAGTACTTC
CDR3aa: CASSLALAGGPSSYEQYF

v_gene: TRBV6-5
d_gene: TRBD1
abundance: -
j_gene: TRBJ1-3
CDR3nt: TGTGCCAGCAGAAGGGACAGGGACTCTGGAAACACCATATATTTT
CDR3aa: CASRRDRDSGNTIYF

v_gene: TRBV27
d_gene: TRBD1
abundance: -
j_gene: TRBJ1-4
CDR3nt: TGTGCCAGCAGTCCCGCCGGGACAGGTATCGAAAAACTGTTTTTT
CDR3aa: CASSPAGTGIEKLFF

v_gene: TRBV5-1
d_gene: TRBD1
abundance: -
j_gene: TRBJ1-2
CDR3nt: TGCGCCAGCAGCGTGACAGGGGGGACCTATGGCTACACCTTC
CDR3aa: CASSVTGGTYGYTF

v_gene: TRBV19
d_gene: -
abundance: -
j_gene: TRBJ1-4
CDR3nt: TGTGCCAGTAGTATATACGCGGCCTCTGGGGAAAAACTGTTTTTT
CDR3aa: CASSIYAASGEKLFF

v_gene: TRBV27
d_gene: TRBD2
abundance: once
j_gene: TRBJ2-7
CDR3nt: TGTGCCAGCAGTCCCTGGACTAGCGGGAACCCCTACGAGCAGTACTTC
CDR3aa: CASSPWTSGNPYEQYF

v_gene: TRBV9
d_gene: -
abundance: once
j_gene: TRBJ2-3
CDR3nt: TGTGCCAGCAGCGTAGATCCGGGTTCAATGGATACGCAGTATTTT
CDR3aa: CASSVDPGSMDTQYF

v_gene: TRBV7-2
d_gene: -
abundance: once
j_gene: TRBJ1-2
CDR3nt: TGTGCCAGCAGTTACATCCCGGAGACTAACTATGGCTACACCTTC
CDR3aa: CASSYIPETNYGYTF

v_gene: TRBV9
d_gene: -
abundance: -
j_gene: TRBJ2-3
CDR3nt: TGTGCCAGTACACAAACGGAGGGAACGCAGTATTTT
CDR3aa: CASTQTEGTQYF

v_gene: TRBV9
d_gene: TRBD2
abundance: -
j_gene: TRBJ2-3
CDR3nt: TGTGCCAGCAGCGGGGGACTAGCGGGCACAGATACGCAGTATTTT
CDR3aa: CASSGGLAGTDTQYF

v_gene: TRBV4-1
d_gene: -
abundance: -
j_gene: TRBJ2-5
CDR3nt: TGCGCCAGCAGCCGAACGGGGGATTTTACTGAGACCCAGTACTTC
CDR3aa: CASSRTGDFTETQYF

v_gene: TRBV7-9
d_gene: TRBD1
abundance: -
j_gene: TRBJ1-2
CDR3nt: TGTGCCAGCAGCTTACACACAGGGGGCAATGTCTGGTACACCTTC
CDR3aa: CASSLHTGGNVWYTF

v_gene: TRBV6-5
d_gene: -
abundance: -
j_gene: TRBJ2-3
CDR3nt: TGTGCCAGCAGCATAGCGTTTAGCACAGATACGCAGTATTTT
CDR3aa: CASSIAFSTDTQYF

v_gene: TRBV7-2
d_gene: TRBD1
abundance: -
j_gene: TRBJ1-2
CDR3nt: TGTGCCAGCAGCTTAGGGGACAGGGGGAATAACTATGGCTACACCTTC
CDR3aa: CASSLGDRGNNYGYTF

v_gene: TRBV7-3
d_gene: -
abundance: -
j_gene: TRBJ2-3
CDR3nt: TGTGCCAGCAGCTTAACGCGGGGCCGCGCAGATACGCAGTATTTT
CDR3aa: CASSLTRGRADTQYF

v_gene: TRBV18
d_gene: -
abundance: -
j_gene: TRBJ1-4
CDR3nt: TGTGCCAGCTCAGAGGGATTGGGTAACGAAAAACTGTTTTTT
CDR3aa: CASSEGLGNEKLFF

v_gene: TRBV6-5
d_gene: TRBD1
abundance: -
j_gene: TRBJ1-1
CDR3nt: TGTGCCAGCAGTTACACCGGGACAGGCCCGAATTTCTTT
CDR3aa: CASSYTGTGPNFF

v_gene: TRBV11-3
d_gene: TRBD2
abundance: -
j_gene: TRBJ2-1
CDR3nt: TGTGCCAGCAGCTTAAGAGGGGAGGGGCGGTGGGACAATGAGCAGTTCTTC
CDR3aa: CASSLRGEGRWDNEQFF

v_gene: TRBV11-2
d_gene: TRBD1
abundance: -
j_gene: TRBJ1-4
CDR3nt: TGTGCCAGCAGCTCCACCGGGACAGGGGACGGAAAACTGTTTTTT
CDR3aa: CASSSTGTGDGKLFF

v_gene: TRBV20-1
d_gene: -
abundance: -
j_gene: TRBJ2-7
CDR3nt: TGCAGTGCGAACAGAGCCTACGAGCAGTACTTC
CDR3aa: CSANRAYEQYF

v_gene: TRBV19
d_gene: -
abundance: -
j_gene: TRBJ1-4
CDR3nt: TGTGCCAGTAGTATCCTAGGGGGAGCGGAAAAACTGTTTTTT
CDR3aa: CASSILGGAEKLFF

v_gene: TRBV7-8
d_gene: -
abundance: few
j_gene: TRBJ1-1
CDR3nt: TGTGCCAGCAGCTTAGTACAGGTAGACACTGAAGCTTTCTTT
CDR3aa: CASSLVQVDTEAFF

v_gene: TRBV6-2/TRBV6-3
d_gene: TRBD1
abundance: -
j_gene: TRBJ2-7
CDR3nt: TGTGCCAGCAGTACACGGGGACAGGGGTTTCGGCGGCAGTACTTC
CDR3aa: CASSTRGQGFRRQYF

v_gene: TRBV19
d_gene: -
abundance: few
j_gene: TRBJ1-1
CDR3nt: TGTGCCAGTAGTAGGGGGGGGATGAACACTGAAGCTTTCTTT
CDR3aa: CASSRGGMNTEAFF

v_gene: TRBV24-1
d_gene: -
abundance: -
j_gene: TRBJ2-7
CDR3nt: TGTGCCACAGCGGGCAGCACCTACGAGCAGTACTTC
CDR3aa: CATAGSTYEQYF

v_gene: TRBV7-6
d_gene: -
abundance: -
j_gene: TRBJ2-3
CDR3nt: TGTGCCAGCAGCATGGAAGGACGGAGGAGCACAGATACGCAGTATTTT
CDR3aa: CASSMEGRRSTDTQYF

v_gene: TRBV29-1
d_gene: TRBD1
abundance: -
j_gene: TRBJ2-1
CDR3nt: TGCAGCGTTGAGGGTCCAGGGGGCGGGTTACGGAACAATGAGCAGTTCTTC
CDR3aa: CSVEGPGGGLRNNEQFF

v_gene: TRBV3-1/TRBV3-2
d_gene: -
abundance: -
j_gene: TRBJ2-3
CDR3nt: TGTGCCAGCAGCCAAGGAGTAGATACGCAGTATTTT
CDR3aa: CASSQGVDTQYF

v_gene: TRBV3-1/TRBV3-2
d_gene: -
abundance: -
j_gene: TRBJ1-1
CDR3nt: TGTGCCAGCAGCCAAAGGGGACCGGGACAATTTGAAGCTTTCTTT
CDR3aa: CASSQRGPGQFEAFF

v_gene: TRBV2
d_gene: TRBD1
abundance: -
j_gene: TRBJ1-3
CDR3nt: TGTGCCAGCGAACAGGGGGCTGGTAGCACCATATATTTT
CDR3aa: CASEQGAGSTIYF

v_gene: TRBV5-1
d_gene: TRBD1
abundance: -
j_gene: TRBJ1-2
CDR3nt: TGCGCCAGCAGCCTAGGACAGGGGGCTCGTGGCTACACCTTC
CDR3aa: CASSLGQGARGYTF

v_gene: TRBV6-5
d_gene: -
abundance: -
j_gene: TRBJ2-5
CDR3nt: TGTGCCAGTAGAGAGCGCCCATTCCAAGAGACCCAGTACTTC
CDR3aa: CASRERPFQETQYF

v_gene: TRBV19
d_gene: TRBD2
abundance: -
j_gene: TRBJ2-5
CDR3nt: TGTGCCAGTAGTAGCCAGGGAGGGCAAGAGACCCAGTACTTC
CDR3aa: CASSSQGGQETQYF

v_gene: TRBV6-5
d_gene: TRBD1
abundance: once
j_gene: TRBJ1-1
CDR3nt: TGTGCCACAAGTAGACAGGGTAAGACTGAAGCTTTCTTT
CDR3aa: CATSRQGKTEAFF

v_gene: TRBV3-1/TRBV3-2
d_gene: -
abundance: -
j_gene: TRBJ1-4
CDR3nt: TGTGCCAGCAGCCAAGATTATATTGGGCCCCAGGAGGGGGAAAAACTGTTTTTT
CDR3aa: CASSQDYIGPQEGEKLFF

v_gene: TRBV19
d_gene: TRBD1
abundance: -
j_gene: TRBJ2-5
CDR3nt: TGTGCCAGTAGTTCCGGGACAGGGACAGAGACCCAGTACTTC
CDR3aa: CASSSGTGTETQYF

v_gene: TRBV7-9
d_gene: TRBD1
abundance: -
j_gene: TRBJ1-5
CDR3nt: TGTGCCAGCAGCCTCTCAGGACAGGGTCCCTATAGCAATCAGCCCCAGCATTTT
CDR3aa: CASSLSGQGPYSNQPQHF

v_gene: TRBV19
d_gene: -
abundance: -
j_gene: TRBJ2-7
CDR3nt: TGTGCCAGTAGTATAGATCAGGGGACCTACGAGCAGTACTTC
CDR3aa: CASSIDQGTYEQYF

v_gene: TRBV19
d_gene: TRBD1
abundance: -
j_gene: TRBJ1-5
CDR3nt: TGTGCCAGTAGTCGACAGGGTTTAGGACAGCCCCAGCATTTT
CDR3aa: CASSRQGLGQPQHF

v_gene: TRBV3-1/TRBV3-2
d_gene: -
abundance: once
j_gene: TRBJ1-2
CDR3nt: TGTGCCAGCAGCCATTTTAGGACAGTCGGCCTCTATGGCTACACCTTC
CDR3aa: CASSHFRTVGLYGYTF

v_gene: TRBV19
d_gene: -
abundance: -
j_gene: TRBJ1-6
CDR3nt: TGTGCCAGTAGCCTCTTACCAGGGAATTCACCCCTCCACTTT
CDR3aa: CASSLLPGNSPLHF

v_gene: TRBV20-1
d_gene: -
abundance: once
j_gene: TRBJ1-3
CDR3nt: TGCAGTGCTAGTCTCGGCTCTGGAAACACCATATATTTT
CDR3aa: CSASLGSGNTIYF